What follows are 5 T cell receptor beta chains derived from one specimen sequenced in a study of response to subunit inactivated influenza vaccine. TCRdb called the RT-PCR reads again in MiXCR, with one record for every CDR3 protein. Here the sample spans 500,000 to 600,000 distinct CDR3 sequences, approximately 15% being singletons. This specimen was PBMCs from blood, taken roughly 12 days after vaccination. These receptor sequences come from a man aged 45-65 years who received an inactivated influenza vaccine.

At least ten counts were recorded for this clonotype. The gene calls are TRBV5-1 and TRBJ2-7, with D perhaps TRBD1 or TRBD2 (5 bases each). Germline V gene data show CDR1 as SGHRS and CDR2 as YFSETQ. V lost 0 bases and J 1 base, leaving 8 bases between the germline ends. The CDR3 is 14 residues long. CDR3 sequence reads: CASSLGDQSYEQYF. In DNA, the CDR3 is TGCGCCAGCAGCTTGGGGGACCAATCCTACGAGCAGTACTTC.

This chain links TRBV2 with TRBJ2-2; 12 positions agree with TRBD1. V dropped 6 bases and J dropped 6; count of bases not matched to a gene: 5. From germline, CDR1 is SNHLY and CDR2 FYNNEI. The CDR3 is 15 residues long. The CDR3 DNA sequence: TGTGCCAGCAGGAGGGACAGGGGGCTGTCCGGGGAGCTGTTTTTT. As protein: CASRRDRGLSGELFF.

This clonotype has just a few counts. The gene calls are TRBV5-6 and TRBJ2-3, with D tentatively TRBD2 (6 bases). Trimming cost V 0 bases and J 2 bases, with 13 bases left between them. The CDR3 is 16 residues long. CDR1 and CDR2 from the germline V gene are SGHDT and YYEEEE. The CDR3 coding sequence is TGTGCCAGCAGCTTGGGGCTAGCGCTAGCCACAGATACGCAGTATTTT. It specifies CASSLGLALATDTQYF.

This clonotype was picked up many times. The chain combines TRBV5-1 with TRBJ2-2; 7 bases are a match to TRBD1. Germline-derived CDR1 and CDR2 are SGHRS and YFSETQ. There are 11 residues in the CDR3. Trimming removed 7 bases from V and 7 bases from J; junction bases left unmatched: 1. The CDR3 DNA reads TGCGCCAGCCGGACAGGCGGGGAGCTGTTTTTT. It translates to CASRTGGELFF. The full variable domain, with the rest looked up from reference TRBV5-1 and TRBJ2-2, is KAGVTQTPRYLIKTRGQQVTLSCSPISGHRSVSWYQQTPGQGLQFLFEYFSETQRNKGNFPGRFSGRQFSNSRSEMNVSTLELGDSALYLCASRTGGELFFGEGSRLTVL.

The chain links TRBV6-2 or TRBV6-3 to TRBJ1-2, with no clear D. Germline-derived CDR1 and CDR2 are MNHEY and SVGEGT. This CDR3 is built from 14 residues. Trimming removed 0 bases from V and 6 bases from J, with 11 bases in between. CDR3 nucleotides: TGTGCCAGCAGTTACTCGACCCCCGAGAATGGCTACACCTTC. As protein: CASSYSTPENGYTF.